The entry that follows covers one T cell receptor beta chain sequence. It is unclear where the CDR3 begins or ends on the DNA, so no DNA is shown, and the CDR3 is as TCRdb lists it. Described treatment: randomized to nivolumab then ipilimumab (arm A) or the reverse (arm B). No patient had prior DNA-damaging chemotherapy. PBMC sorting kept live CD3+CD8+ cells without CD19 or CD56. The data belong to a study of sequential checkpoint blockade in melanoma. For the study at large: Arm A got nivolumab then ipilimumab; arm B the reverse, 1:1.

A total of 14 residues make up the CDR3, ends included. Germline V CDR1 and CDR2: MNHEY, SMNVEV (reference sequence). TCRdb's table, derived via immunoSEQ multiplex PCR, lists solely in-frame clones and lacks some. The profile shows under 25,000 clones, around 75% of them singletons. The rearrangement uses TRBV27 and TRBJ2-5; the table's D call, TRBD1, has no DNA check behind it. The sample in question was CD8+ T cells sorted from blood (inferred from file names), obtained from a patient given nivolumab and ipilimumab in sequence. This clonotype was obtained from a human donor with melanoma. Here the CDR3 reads CASSFGPGGYEQYF.